The entry below gives a single TCR beta chain sequence along with its context. Sequencing used immunoSEQ multiplex PCR; TCRdb keeps in-frame clones, though not all of them. The repertoire holds a few hundred thousand clones, with around 86% as singletons. This entry belongs to a study of cytomegalovirus exposure and HLA in healthy donors. Germline V lookup: CDR1 LNHDA, CDR2 SQIVND (reference sequence). The CDR3 is 15 amino acids. J lost 6 bases, V lost 3 bases, and 8 bases had no gene match. Material for sequencing was PBMCs. The chain is built from TRBV19 and TRBJ1-2; 9 bases map to TRBD1. The receptor comes from a woman between 18 and 29 years old in good health and CMV-seronegative. The DNA for the CDR3 is TGTGCCAGTAGTATTGTGGACAGGGGTGCGAATGGCTACACCTTC. It yields the protein CASSIVDRGANGYTF.